One sample yielded the 3 T cell receptor beta chains listed below, sequenced in a study of shared clonotypes between healthy human individuals. Generated by immunoSEQ multiplex PCR, the TCRdb table keeps only in-frame clones and is missing some. This sample yields approximately 1.1 million clones, of which 70% to 80% are seen a single time; under 0.6% belongs to the top ten. Sequencing was carried out using memory CD4+ T cells from PBMCs. Regarding subset: CD45RA-negative fraction. These receptors were collected from a man between 18 and 29 years old in good health. Some clones in this sample may be carry-over from other donors' samples.

The rearrangement joins TRBV19 to TRBJ2-3; 7 bases agree with TRBD1. Germline V gene data show CDR1 as LNHDA and CDR2 as SQIVND (reference sequence). Losses at the gene ends were 4 bases for V and 1 base for J; bases not matched to a gene: 8. CDR3 length: 16 residues. CDR3 amino acids: CASSTGTVGGTDTQYF. CDR3 DNA: TGTGCCAGTAGTACAGGGACAGTGGGGGGCACAGATACGCAGTATTTT.

The rearrangement links TRBV11-2 to TRBJ2-7; D perhaps matches TRBD1 (6 bases). Trimming took off 1 base at V and 0 bases at J, with 10 bases between the two ends. The CDR3 spans 15 residues. Germline values: CDR1 SGHAT, CDR2 FQNNGV. This CDR3 reads CASSLASGVSYEQYF. The CDR3 DNA follows: TGTGCCAGCAGCTTAGCCTCAGGGGTCTCCTACGAGCAGTACTTC.

V usage is TRBV5-1 and J usage is TRBJ2-2; TRBD2 matches at 9 bases. V shed 0 bases and J 7 bases; nucleotides not matched to a gene: 10. Germline values: CDR1 SGHRS, CDR2 YFSETQ. The CDR3 totals 17 residues. The CDR3 protein is CASSLGGGLAGVGELFF. The CDR3 nucleotides read TGCGCCAGCAGCTTGGGTGGAGGATTAGCGGGAGTCGGGGAGCTGTTTTTT.